Listed below are T cell receptor beta chains from one sample, sequenced in a study of OX40 agonist ivuxolimab in advanced cancers. Repertoires were generated with immunoSEQ multiplex PCR, while TCRdb's copy carries only in-frame clones and drops some. The table lists about 48,000 clones, roughly 89% of them singletons, with less than 60% in the top ten. The sample was CD4+ or CD8+ T cells sorted from blood, taken in a trial of the OX40 agonist ivuxolimab. The receptors were gathered from an adult with an advanced solid tumor such as melanoma, head and neck, liver or kidney cancer. Both conserved end residues are part of each CDR3. Fields, in order: V gene, clone size, D gene, J gene, CDR3 protein, CDR3 DNA. D genes are given only for firm matches. Expanded clones are given a class, and other clones once, few, many or no size at all.

>TRBV9|-|-|TRBJ2-7
CASSPDSEEQYF
TGTGCCAGCAGCCCTGACAGCGAAGAGCAGTACTTC
>TRBV4-1|-|-|TRBJ1-6
CASSGGGLNSPLHF
TGCGCCAGCAGCGGCGGGGGCCTAAATTCACCCCTCCACTTT
>TRBV7-9|-|-|TRBJ2-5
CASSLADPETQYF
TGTGCCAGCAGCTTAGCGGATCCGGAGACCCAGTACTTC
>TRBV5-6|-|-|TRBJ2-3
CASSLEADFSSTDTQYF
TGTGCCAGCAGCTTGGAGGCAGATTTTTCTAGCACAGATACGCAGTATTTT
>TRBV4-2|once|TRBD2|TRBJ2-1
CASSSKVGSGGPAGNEQFF
TGTGCCAGCAGCTCCAAAGTAGGTAGCGGGGGGCCCGCTGGCAATGAGCAGTTCTTC
>TRBV6-1|-|TRBD2|TRBJ2-1
CASSDGGAEFF
TGTGCCAGCAGTGACGGGGGGGCAGAGTTCTTC
>TRBV2|-|TRBD2|TRBJ2-3
CASSGTSGSTDTQYF
TGTGCCAGCAGCGGGACTAGCGGGTCCACAGATACGCAGTATTTT
>TRBV15|-|-|TRBJ1-2
CATSRDLSGYTF
TGTGCCACCAGCAGAGATTTGAGTGGCTACACCTTC
>TRBV6-4|-|TRBD1|TRBJ2-3
CASSATGGGTDTQYF
TGTGCCAGCAGTGCGACAGGGGGAGGCACAGATACGCAGTATTTT
>TRBV19|-|-|TRBJ1-1
CASSIWARGYSFEAFF
TGTGCCAGTAGTATATGGGCCAGGGGTTACTCCTTCGAAGCTTTCTTT
>TRBV4-3|-|-|TRBJ2-3
CASSQDRLVFTPDTQYF
TGCGCCAGCAGCCAAGACCGACTAGTTTTCACCCCAGATACGCAGTATTTT
>TRBV7-9|-|-|TRBJ2-7
CASSISGTQLSYEQYF
TGTGCCAGCAGCATCTCCGGGACCCAACTCTCCTACGAGCAGTACTTC
>TRBV29-1|-|TRBD1|TRBJ1-2
CSVEDQGASYGYTF
TGCAGCGTTGAAGACCAGGGGGCGAGCTATGGCTACACCTTC
>TRBV6-4|-|TRBD1|TRBJ2-3
CARPGQANTQYF
TGTGCCAGACCGGGACAGGCGAATACGCAGTATTTT
>TRBV10-3|-|-|TRBJ2-7
CAIGTGTDSIYEQYF
TGTGCCATCGGGACTGGGACAGACTCCATCTACGAGCAGTACTTC
>TRBV11-2|-|-|TRBJ1-4
CASSVLSGEDEKLFF
TGTGCCAGCAGCGTCTTATCGGGTGAAGATGAAAAACTGTTTTTT
>TRBV29-1|-|-|TRBJ2-3
CSVEGSVVSRTDTQYF
TGCAGCGTTGAAGGGTCAGTTGTCAGCCGCACAGATACGCAGTATTTT
>TRBV19|-|-|TRBJ2-7
CASSGSSAIYEQYF
TGTGCCAGTAGCGGGAGTTCCGCGATCTACGAGCAGTACTTC
>TRBV4-1|few|-|TRBJ1-1
CASRGGAGGNTEAFF
TGCGCCAGCAGGGGGGGGGCAGGAGGGAACACTGAAGCTTTCTTT
>TRBV27|-|-|TRBJ1-1
CASSSAREAFF
TGTGCCAGCAGTTCCGCCCGAGAAGCTTTCTTT
>TRBV28|-|TRBD1|TRBJ1-4
CASNFNLGQANEKLFF
TGTGCCAGCAACTTTAACCTCGGACAGGCCAATGAAAAACTGTTTTTT
>TRBV27|-|-|TRBJ2-7
CASSGSRLEQYF
TGTGCCAGCAGCGGATCCAGACTGGAGCAGTACTTC
>TRBV27|-|TRBD2|TRBJ2-7
CASIGLAGYEQYF
TGTGCCAGCATCGGACTAGCGGGCTACGAGCAGTACTTC
>TRBV19|-|-|TRBJ2-1
CASTLGSYNEQFF
TGTGCCAGTACCCTTGGTTCTTACAATGAGCAGTTCTTC
>TRBV9|-|-|TRBJ1-3
CASKPGGPNSGNTIYF
TGTGCCAGCAAACCAGGCGGGCCGAACTCTGGAAACACCATATATTTT
>TRBV29-1|once|-|TRBJ1-2
CSVEPLDTPPYGYTF
TGCAGCGTTGAACCCCTCGACACACCGCCCTATGGCTACACCTTC
>TRBV30|-|TRBD1|TRBJ2-7
CAWSPTGPYEQYF
TGTGCCTGGAGCCCGACAGGGCCTTACGAGCAGTACTTC
>TRBV29-1|-|-|TRBJ2-3
CSVESVGQVGTDTQYF
TGCAGCGTTGAATCCGTGGGGCAGGTTGGGACAGATACGCAGTATTTT
>TRBV7-3|-|TRBD1|TRBJ2-2
CASSFRPGQENTGELFF
TGTGCCAGCAGCTTTAGACCGGGACAGGAAAACACCGGGGAGCTGTTTTTT
>TRBV7-2|-|-|TRBJ1-2
CASSLFGANYGYTF
TGTGCCAGCAGCCTGTTCGGAGCTAACTATGGCTACACCTTC
>TRBV25-1|-|-|TRBJ2-7
CASSESIMPGPSTDEQYF
TGTGCCAGCAGTGAATCCATAATGCCGGGACCCTCAACTGACGAGCAGTACTTC
>TRBV19|-|-|TRBJ2-7
CASSIEDRYYEQYF
TGTGCCAGTAGTATAGAAGACAGGTACTACGAGCAGTACTTC
>TRBV13|-|-|TRBJ2-1
CASSLGGYTGNEQFF
TGTGCCAGCAGCTTAGGGGGGTATACGGGTAATGAGCAGTTCTTC